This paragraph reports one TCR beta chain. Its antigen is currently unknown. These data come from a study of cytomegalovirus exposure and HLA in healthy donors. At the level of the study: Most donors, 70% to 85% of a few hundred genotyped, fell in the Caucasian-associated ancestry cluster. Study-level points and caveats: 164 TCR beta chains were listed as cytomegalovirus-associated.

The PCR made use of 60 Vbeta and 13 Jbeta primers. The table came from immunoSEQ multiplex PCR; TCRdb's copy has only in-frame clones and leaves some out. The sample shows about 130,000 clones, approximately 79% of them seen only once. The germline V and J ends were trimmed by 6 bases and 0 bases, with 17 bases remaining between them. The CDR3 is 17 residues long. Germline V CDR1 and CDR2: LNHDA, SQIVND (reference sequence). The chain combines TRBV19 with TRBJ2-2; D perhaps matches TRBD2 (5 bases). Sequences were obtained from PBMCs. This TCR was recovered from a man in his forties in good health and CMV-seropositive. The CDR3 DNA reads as TGTGCCAGTAGCCCCTCCGGGGAGACTACGAACACCGGGGAGCTGTTTTTT. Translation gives CASSPSGETTNTGELFF.